The 24 T cell receptor beta chains below were found in one sample sequenced in a study of cytomegalovirus exposure and HLA in healthy donors. The PCR made use of 60 Vbeta and 13 Jbeta primers. This table comes from immunoSEQ multiplex PCR, and its TCRdb copy is limited to in-frame clones, with some not included. The table lists under 150,000 clones, roughly 85% of them singletons. Sequencing was performed on PBMCs. The source is a man aged 40-55 years in good health and CMV-seronegative.

The chain couples TRBV7-9 to TRBJ1-1; 7 positions match TRBD1. This CDR3 has 14 residues. The germline gives CDR1 SEHNR, CDR2 FQNEAQ (reference sequence). V trimming: 4 bases; J trimming: 0 bases; junction bases outside the gene matches: 2. The CDR3 loop reads CASSSGQMNTEAFF. In DNA, the CDR3 is TGTGCCAGCAGCTCGGGACAGATGAACACTGAAGCTTTCTTT.

V is TRBV29-1 and J is TRBJ1-1, with unresolved D. The V and J ends lost 5 bases and 1 base respectively, with 5 bases between them. The CDR3 sequence is 11 residues long. The germline V gene has CDR1 SQVTM and CDR2 ANQGSEA. CDR3 sequence: CSVTRNTEAFF. DNA of the CDR3: TGCAGCGTTACAAGGAACACTGAAGCTTTCTTT.

The chain employs TRBV28 and TRBJ2-7, with D unresolved. Trimming removed 7 bases from V and 0 bases from J, with 13 bases in between. The CDR3 spans 14 residues. The V gene's germline CDR1 is MDHEN and CDR2 SYDVKM. For the CDR3, the DNA is TGTGCCAGCAAGGTTCCAGGTTCCTCCTACGAGCAGTACTTC. Translating it yields CASKVPGSSYEQYF.

This clone was observed a single time. The genes are TRBV7-2 and TRBJ2-7; no reliable D call. The germline CDR1 and CDR2 sequences are SGHTA and FQGNSA. The CDR3 is 14 amino acids. The V end lost 5 bases, the J end lost 3 bases, and 14 bases lay between the germline ends. The CDR3 DNA is TGTGCCAGCAGCCCCACGCGGAAAGGCTACGAGCAGTACTTC. Residues: CASSPTRKGYEQYF.

The chain employs TRBV4-3 and TRBJ2-3; 10 positions match TRBD2. J gave up 2 bases and V 0 bases, and 11 bases lay outside the gene matches. The germline V gene encodes CDR1 LGHNA and CDR2 YSLEER. CDR3 length: 19 amino acids. CDR3 sequence (DNA): TGCGCCAGCAGCCAAGATAGGGTCAGCGGGGGGGACCACACAGATACGCAGTATTTT. Translated, it gives CASSQDRVSGGDHTDTQYF.

CDR3 in amino acids: CASRDRGHEQYF. In DNA, the CDR3 is TGTGCCAGCCGGGACAGGGGACACGAGCAGTACTTC. The chain combines TRBV19 with TRBJ2-7, with 10 nucleotides matching TRBD1. The J segment lost 5 bases and the V segment lost 9 bases, leaving 4 bases of the junction unmatched. Per germline, CDR1 LNHDA and CDR2 SQIVND (reference sequence). The CDR3 has 12 amino acids.

CDR3 amino acids: CASSVGGTGNQPQHF. CDR3 bases: TGTGCCAGCAGCGTAGGCGGGACTGGCAATCAGCCCCAGCATTTT. The V gene is TRBV9, the J gene TRBJ1-5; tentatively, D is TRBD1 (5 bases). V was cut by 0 bases and J by 2 bases, with 9 bases left in between. In germline, CDR1 is SGDLS, CDR2 YYNGEE. The CDR3 sequence is 15 residues long.

The chain employs TRBV2 and TRBJ2-6; tentatively, D is TRBD2 (6 bases). CDR3 length equals 16 residues. Trimming cost V 2 bases and J 3 bases, with 11 bases left between them. CDR1 is SNHLY, CDR2 FYNNEI, per germline. In nucleotides, the CDR3 is TGTGCCAGCAGTGAACTGGGGGGAGGTGGGGCCAACGTCCTGACTTTC. Its protein product is CASSELGGGGANVLTF.

The genes are TRBV7-6 and TRBJ2-3, with TRBD2 identical over 10 bases. After removal of 1 base from V and 8 bases from J, the junction contained 9 bases not matched to a gene. The CDR3 has 16 amino acids. Germline CDR1 is SGHVS and CDR2 is FNYEAQ. The CDR3 loop is CASSLDSGGRRGTQYF. In DNA, the CDR3 is TGTGCCAGCAGCTTAGATAGCGGGGGGAGGAGAGGTACGCAGTATTTT.

A few counts support this clone. V usage is TRBV5-1 and J usage is TRBJ2-3; 8 bases are a match to TRBD1. CDR1 is SGHRS and CDR2 is YFSETQ in the germline V gene. The length of the CDR3 is 17 residues. V lost 0 bases, J lost 2 bases, and 8 bases stayed unmatched. CDR3 region: CASSLEGRGRFTDTQYF. The CDR3 DNA reads as TGCGCCAGCAGCTTGGAGGGCAGGGGGCGATTCACAGATACGCAGTATTTT.

The chain carries TRBV4-3 and TRBJ2-3, with 9 positions matching TRBD1. V lost 0 bases, J lost 5 bases, and 6 bases stayed unmatched. The germline V gene encodes CDR1 LGHNA and CDR2 YSLEER. The CDR3 loop spans 16 amino acids. The CDR3: CASSQDSPGQGDTQYF. CDR3 DNA sequence: TGCGCCAGCAGCCAAGATTCCCCGGGACAGGGAGATACGCAGTATTTT.

The V call is TRBV7-8, the J call TRBJ1-4; possible D gene TRBD1, 5 bases. Per germline, CDR1 SGHVS and CDR2 FQNEAQ. This CDR3 comprises 15 residues. Deletions cut 5 bases from V and 4 bases from J, with 14 bases between. As DNA, the CDR3 is TGTGCCAGCAGCCTACTTGACAGCAGTAATGAAAAACTGTTTTTT. As protein: CASSLLDSSNEKLFF.

This chain uses TRBV6-5 with TRBJ1-2; TRBD1 aligns across 10 bases. Germline CDR1 reads MNHEY; CDR2 reads SVGAGI. This CDR3 spans 15 amino acids. Germline trimming cut 6 bases from V and 5 bases from J; bases unmatched to any gene: 9. The CDR3 region is CASSTPDRGEYGYTF. CDR3 coding DNA: TGTGCCAGCAGCACTCCGGACAGGGGGGAGTATGGCTACACCTTC.

A remark on this clone: Different DNA sequences within this sample yield the same CDR3. The chain couples TRBV5-1 to TRBJ2-3; 11 positions match TRBD2. The CDR3 covers 16 residues. Losses at the gene ends were 4 bases for V and 2 bases for J; bases not matched to a gene: 6. The germline CDR1 and CDR2 sequences are SGHRS and YFSETQ. CDR3 nucleotide sequence: TGCGCCAGCAGCCTCGGACTAGCGGGTGTCACAGATACGCAGTATTTT. Its translation: CASSLGLAGVTDTQYF.

The J gene is TRBJ2-7, the V gene TRBV28; TRBD1 agrees at 9 bases. CDR3 length: 14 residues. The ends lost 8 bases at V and 5 bases at J; junction bases unmatched: 10. Germline CDR1 and CDR2: MDHEN and SYDVKM. The CDR3 DNA reads as TGTGCCAGCGCTAAACAGGGGGCGCAGAACGAGCAGTACTTC. Translating it yields CASAKQGAQNEQYF.

The chain has TRBV30 and TRBJ2-1; a weak D match, TRBD1 (7 bases). There are 14 residues in the CDR3. Germline loops: CDR1 GTSNPN, CDR2 SVGIG (reference sequence). Trimming stripped 5 bases from V and 3 bases from J, with 14 bases between. The CDR3 region has the DNA TGTGCCTGGGACAGGGAAGCGGGCTACAATGAGCAGTTCTTC. Its protein product is CAWDREAGYNEQFF.

This clone was recorded a few times. The genes are TRBV4-1 and TRBJ1-3; possible D gene TRBD1, 5 bases. Trimming pared 4 bases from V and 8 bases from J, leaving 15 bases between. This CDR3 is 14 amino acids long. From germline, CDR1 is MGHRA and CDR2 YSYEKL. CDR3 amino acids: CASSRGATRDTIYF. The CDR3 DNA reads as TGCGCCAGCAGCCGGGGCGCGACGCGTGACACCATATATTTT.

The chain uses TRBV7-2 and TRBJ2-5; D may be TRBD1 (6 bases). CDR1 is SGHTA and CDR2 is FQGNSA in the germline V gene. The CDR3 runs to 14 residues. The germline V and J ends were trimmed by 5 bases and 4 bases, with 14 bases remaining between them. CDR3 sequence: CASSVGTTGETQYF. CDR3 bases: TGTGCCAGCAGCGTGGGGACAACGGGAGAGACCCAGTACTTC.

The gene calls are TRBV4-3 and TRBJ2-3; 9 bases map to TRBD1. Germline CDR1 reads LGHNA; CDR2 reads YSLEER. J lost 6 bases, V lost 3 bases, and 4 bases had no gene match. This CDR3 is 14 amino acids long. CDR3 DNA sequence: TGCGCCAGCAGCCAGGACAGGGGCCCCGATACGCAGTATTTT. Amino acids: CASSQDRGPDTQYF.

The rearrangement links TRBV15 to TRBJ2-7; 13 nucleotides match TRBD2. Per the germline V gene, CDR1 is LNHNV and CDR2 is YYDKDF (reference sequence). Trimming at V came to 2 bases and at J to 4 bases, leaving 5 bases not matched to a gene. The CDR3 is made up of 16 amino acids. The DNA of the CDR3 is TGTGCCACCAGCAGATCCGGACTAGCGGGGGTGTACGAGCAGTACTTC. Encoded protein: CATSRSGLAGVYEQYF.

The chain recombines TRBV7-3 with TRBJ2-5, with 10 bases matching TRBD2. J gave up 5 bases and V 6 bases, and 3 bases lay outside the gene matches. The CDR3 consists of 13 residues. CDR1 and CDR2 from the germline V gene are SGHTA and FQGTGA. The CDR3 coding sequence is TGTGCCAGCAGTTTGGGACTAGCGGAGACCCAGTACTTC. It yields the protein CASSLGLAETQYF.

This rearrangement joins TRBV23-1 to TRBJ1-1; 7 nucleotides agree with TRBD1. TRBV23-1 is an open reading frame, and its role is uncertain. CDR3 length: 15 amino acids. V dropped 2 bases and J dropped 2; count of bases not matched to a gene: 5. CDR3 sequence (DNA): TGCGCCAGCAGTCAAAAGGGGACAGCTAACACTGAAGCTTTCTTT. It yields the protein CASSQKGTANTEAFF.

The chain employs TRBV4-1 and TRBJ1-1, with D tentatively TRBD1 (6 bases). Germline V gene lookup returns CDR1 MGHRA and CDR2 YSYEKL. V was cut by 2 bases and J by 0 bases, with 13 bases left in between. The CDR3 contains 16 residues. The CDR3 sequence: CASSQRGGGMNTEAFF. Written as DNA, the CDR3 is TGCGCCAGCAGCCAAAGGGGGGGTGGAATGAACACTGAAGCTTTCTTT.

This clone appeared a single time. The rearrangement links TRBV5-6 to TRBJ1-1; TRBD1 is a possible D gene (5 bases). This CDR3 comprises 15 residues. Trimming took off 4 bases at V and 0 bases at J, with 13 bases between the two ends. In germline, CDR1 is SGHDT, CDR2 YYEEEE. Written as DNA, the CDR3 is TGTGCCAGCAGCCCCATGGGGGGTCTGAACACTGAAGCTTTCTTT. It is translated as CASSPMGGLNTEAFF.